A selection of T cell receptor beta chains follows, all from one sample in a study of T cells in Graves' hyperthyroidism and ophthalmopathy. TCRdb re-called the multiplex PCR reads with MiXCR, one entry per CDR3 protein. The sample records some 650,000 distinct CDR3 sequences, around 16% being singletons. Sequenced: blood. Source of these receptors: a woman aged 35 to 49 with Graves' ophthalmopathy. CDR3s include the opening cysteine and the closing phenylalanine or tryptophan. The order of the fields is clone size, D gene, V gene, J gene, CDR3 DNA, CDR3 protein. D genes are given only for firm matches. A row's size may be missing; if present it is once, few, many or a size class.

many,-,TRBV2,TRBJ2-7,TGTGCCAGCGAAGAAACAGGTCTCGACGAGCAGTACTTC,CASEETGLDEQYF
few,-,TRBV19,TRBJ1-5,TGTGCCAGTAGTAATGAGGGTTTGGGGAATCAGCCCCAGCATTTT,CASSNEGLGNQPQHF
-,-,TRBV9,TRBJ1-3,TGTGCCAGCAGCGTAGGGCGAGGGGAGCTCTCTGGAAACACCATATATTTT,CASSVGRGELSGNTIYF
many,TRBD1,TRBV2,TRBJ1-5,TGTGCCAGCAGAAAGACAGGGGGCCTTCAGCCCCAGCATTTT,CASRKTGGLQPQHF
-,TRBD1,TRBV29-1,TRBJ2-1,TGCAGCGCCGGGACAGGGATGAGCGAGCAGTTCTTC,CSAGTGMSEQFF
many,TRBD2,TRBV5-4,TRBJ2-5,TGTGCCAGCAGCTATAGAGCGGGAGTCAGGGAGACCCAGTACTTC,CASSYRAGVRETQYF
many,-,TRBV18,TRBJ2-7,TGTGCCAGCTCACCCTCAGACCTAGACATGCAGTACTTC,CASSPSDLDMQYF
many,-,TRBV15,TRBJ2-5,TGTGCCACCAGCTCCACCCTCAGAGAGACCCAGTACTTC,CATSSTLRETQYF
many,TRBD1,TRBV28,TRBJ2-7,TGTGCCAGCAGTCAAACCCCCGCAGGGGGCTACGAGCAGTACTTC,CASSQTPAGGYEQYF
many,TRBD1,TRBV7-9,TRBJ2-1,TGTGCCAGCAGCCCTCGTGGGACAGGGGCTTTCAATGAGCAGTTCTTC,CASSPRGTGAFNEQFF
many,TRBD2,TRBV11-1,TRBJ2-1,TGTGCCAGCAGCTTAGGACCGGGACTAGCAAGAGGCAATGAGCAGTTCTTC,CASSLGPGLARGNEQFF
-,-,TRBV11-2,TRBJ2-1,TGTGCCAGCAGCTTGGCCCCTGGGACTCTATACAATGAGCAGTTCTTC,CASSLAPGTLYNEQFF
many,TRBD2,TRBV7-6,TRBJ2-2,TGTGCCGCTAGCGGGGCCACCGGGGAGCTGTTTTTT,CAASGATGELFF
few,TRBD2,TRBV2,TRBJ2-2,TGTGCCAGCACCCCCGGATGGGAGGGCCTAGGCGGGGAGCTGTTTTTT,CASTPGWEGLGGELFF
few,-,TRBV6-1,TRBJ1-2,TGTGCCAGCAGTGAGAAGAGGGTGGACTACACCTTC,CASSEKRVDYTF
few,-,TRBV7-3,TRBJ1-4,TGTGCCAGCAGCTTGTCGTTCTCTGAAAAACTGTTTTTT,CASSLSFSEKLFF
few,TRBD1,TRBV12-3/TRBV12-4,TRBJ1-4,TGTGCCAGCAGTGCCCAACTGGGAAAACAGGGGACTAATGAAAAACTGTTTTTT,CASSAQLGKQGTNEKLFF
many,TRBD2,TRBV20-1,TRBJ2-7,TGCAGTGCCCCCCGACTAGCGGGAGACGAGCAGTACTTC,CSAPRLAGDEQYF
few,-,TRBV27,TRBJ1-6,TGTGCCAGCAGTTATGTAGCTGTTAATTCACCCCTCCACTTT,CASSYVAVNSPLHF
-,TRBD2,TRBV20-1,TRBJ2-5,TGCAGTGCTAGAGATCTCGGACTAGCGGGTCAGCAAGAGACCCAGTACTTC,CSARDLGLAGQQETQYF
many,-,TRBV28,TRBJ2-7,TGTGCCAGCACCCCCTCCAGAGGGAGCTACGAGCAGTACTTC,CASTPSRGSYEQYF
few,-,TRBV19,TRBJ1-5,TGTGCCAGTAGTATCAAGGTGGCAGTAGATAGCAATCAGCCCCAGCATTTT,CASSIKVAVDSNQPQHF
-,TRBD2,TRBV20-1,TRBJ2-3,TGCAGTGCTAGCATAGCGGGGGAAACAGATACGCAGTATTTT,CSASIAGETDTQYF
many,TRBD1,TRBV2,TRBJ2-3,TGTGCCAGCAGTGAGACAGGGGGGACAGATACGCAGTATTTT,CASSETGGTDTQYF